This is a list of T cell receptor beta chains from one sample in a study of blood T cells in healthy people across ages. TCRdb re-derived calls from the 5' RACE reads in MiXCR, one entry per CDR3 protein. The sample lists 910,000 or so distinct CDR3 sequences, approximately 50% occurring once. The specimen sequenced was blood. These receptors came from a woman aged 55-70 years in good health. Both conserved end residues are part of each CDR3. A D gene is named only where the DNA matches it firmly.

cdr3_length	j_call	d_call	v_call	cdr3_aa
13	TRBJ2-5	TRBD2	TRBV27	CASSDSGAETQYF
16	TRBJ2-1	TRBD2	TRBV20-1	CSARDPLAGGGDEQFF
15	TRBJ2-1	TRBD2	TRBV5-1	CASSLVSGPPNEQFF
15	TRBJ2-7	TRBD2	TRBV7-2	CASSRPLAGGYEQYF
15	TRBJ2-1	-	TRBV10-3	CAISEGGDPYNEQFF
15	TRBJ2-1	TRBD2	TRBV28	CASRLGTSGSDEQFF
11	TRBJ1-1	-	TRBV7-2	CASSFQIEAFF
17	TRBJ2-1	-	TRBV20-1	CSALRPSGASSYNEQFF
16	TRBJ1-2	TRBD1	TRBV7-6	CASSLGTGGPNYGYTF
16	TRBJ2-3	TRBD2	TRBV3-1	CASSQATSGTTDTRYF
15	TRBJ2-3	TRBD2	TRBV29-1	CSVGGLAVGTDTQYF
13	TRBJ1-4	-	TRBV20-1	CSARLTASEKLFF
16	TRBJ1-2	TRBD1	TRBV6-4	CASSDSNTGTADGYTF
15	TRBJ2-3	TRBD2	TRBV6-6	CASSASGRGTDTQYF
18	-	TRBD2	TRBV11-2	CASSFNFLTGTSGYEQYF
15	TRBJ2-1	-	TRBV5-5	CASSLWDAGSNEQFF
14	-	TRBD2	TRBV20-1	CSANGLAGVFEQYF
13	TRBJ2-5	TRBD2	TRBV6-6	CASRYSGRDQQYF
17	TRBJ2-7	TRBD2	TRBV7-2	CASSLVVQAGGTYEQYF
12	TRBJ2-7	-	TRBV20-1	CSAAYRRYEQYF
13	TRBJ2-5	-	TRBV5-5	CASSSGMVETQYF
13	TRBJ2-2	-	TRBV4-1	CAGSRQGVGELFF
14	TRBJ1-2	-	TRBV5-1	CASSLQLPVDGYTF
12	TRBJ2-7	-	TRBV7-9	CASSLRFTGQYF
15	TRBJ2-1	-	TRBV29-1	CSVAGVRRSYNEQFF
15	TRBJ2-3	TRBD2	TRBV6-2/TRBV6-3	CASSSSGSGTDTQYF
19	TRBJ2-5	TRBD2	TRBV4-1	CASSQEPRTSGRRQETQYF
11	-	-	TRBV10-3	CATGRGGEQYF
16	TRBJ2-1	TRBD2	TRBV6-5	CASRTILAGTYNEQFF
16	TRBJ2-1	TRBD1	TRBV11-2	CASSLGGTGNDNEQFF
18	TRBJ2-4	TRBD2	TRBV6-1	CASRPGTSGRLAKNIQYF
20	TRBJ2-4	TRBD1	TRBV7-9	CASSSGGGDRSPLAKNIQYF
16	TRBJ1-2	-	TRBV7-9	CASISNRDIANYGYTF
13	TRBJ2-3	-	TRBV12-3/TRBV12-4	CASSCSSTDTQYF
14	TRBJ2-1	-	TRBV7-3	CASSLTGRDNEQFF
15	-	-	TRBV4-1	CASSQRAGSMNEQYF
17	TRBJ2-3	TRBD2	TRBV9	CASSAAGSGVKADTQYF
14	TRBJ2-7	-	TRBV12-3/TRBV12-4	CASSPGGNTYEQYF
16	TRBJ2-3	TRBD2	TRBV5-1	CASSLVASGLADTQYF
16	TRBJ2-2	TRBD2	TRBV27	CASSLGLAVNTGELFF
13	TRBJ1-4	-	TRBV4-1	CASSQTVNEKLFF
19	TRBJ2-1	-	TRBV3-1	CASSQERTALSFSYNEQFF
18	TRBJ2-5	TRBD2	TRBV4-2	CASSQGRPSGSLGETQYF
16	TRBJ2-2	TRBD2	TRBV7-3	CASSSPAGGNTGELFF